A selection of T cell receptor beta chains follows, all from one sample in a study of T-cell reconstitution after alpha-beta-depleted transplantation in children. TCRdb itself ran the PCR reads through MiXCR, one entry per CDR3 protein. The profile shows about 610,000 distinct CDR3 sequences, about 11% of them singletons. The sample consisted of PBMCs from the stem cell graft donor, taken from the stem cell graft. These receptors came from a human donor who donated a stem cell graft to a child with acute myeloid leukemia. The CDR3 runs from the conserved cysteine through the conserved F or W. Each record gives: CDR3 protein, clone size, J gene, V gene. Some rows mark clone size as missing; the rest say once, few, many or name a class of expanded clone.

CDR3 protein: CASSQARGSNQPQHF
clone size: .
J gene: TRBJ1-5
V gene: TRBV3-1

CDR3 protein: CSASLGGGRYEQYF
clone size: .
J gene: TRBJ2-7
V gene: TRBV20-1

CDR3 protein: CASSLIAGTGDTQYF
clone size: few
J gene: TRBJ2-3
V gene: TRBV5-1

CDR3 protein: CASSLISGAGRSSYEQYF
clone size: .
J gene: TRBJ2-7
V gene: TRBV7-2

CDR3 protein: CASSLAGLAGPDTQYF
clone size: .
J gene: TRBJ2-3
V gene: TRBV5-1

CDR3 protein: CASSVAPLSVGDYGYTF
clone size: once
J gene: TRBJ1-2
V gene: TRBV9

CDR3 protein: CSAPGGEFVYEQYF
clone size: once
J gene: TRBJ2-7
V gene: TRBV20-1

CDR3 protein: CASSMGAGAIGNEQFF
clone size: few
J gene: TRBJ2-1
V gene: TRBV19

CDR3 protein: CASSKGGLAGPGLRGYNEQFF
clone size: .
J gene: TRBJ2-1
V gene: TRBV7-6

CDR3 protein: CASSPAGVGPQETQYF
clone size: .
J gene: TRBJ2-5
V gene: TRBV7-3

CDR3 protein: CASSSRGQGGDEQFF
clone size: .
J gene: TRBJ2-1
V gene: TRBV7-3